The rows below give T cell receptor beta chains drawn from one sample of a study of blood T cell repertoires in COVID-19. Data came from immunoSEQ multiplex PCR; TCRdb stores just in-frame clones and leaves some out. The data contain about 200,000 clones, roughly nine tenths of them singletons. Sequencing used peripheral blood. The receptors were sampled from a man aged 40-49 years with acute or convalescent COVID-19. Each CDR3 is given with its conserved first and last residue. D genes are given only for firm matches. Size is stated for part of the rows, as once, few or many counts, or as a class when the clone is expanded.

TRBJ1-5 . TRBV29-1 13 few CSCGGAGDQPQHF TGCAGCTGTGGGGGGGCAGGGGATCAGCCCCAGCATTTT
TRBJ2-1 . TRBV6-5 15 once CASSFRHAGGNEQFF TGTGCCAGCAGTTTTAGACACGCTGGAGGCAATGAGCAGTTCTTC
TRBJ2-1 . TRBV24-1 12 few CATSDSTGFGFF TGTGCCACCAGTGATTCTACAGGGTTTGGGTTCTTC
TRBJ2-3 . TRBV12-3/TRBV12-4 13 . CASSLLGLASLYF TGTGCCAGCAGTTTACTAGGTCTCGCCAGCCTATATTTT
TRBJ2-7 . TRBV14 14 . CASSQDRSSYEQYF TGTGCCAGCAGCCAGGATAGGAGCTCCTACGAGCAGTACTTC
TRBJ2-3 TRBD2 TRBV7-6 14 . CASSSVGGADTQYF TGTGCCAGCAGCTCCGTCGGGGGGGCAGATACGCAGTATTTT
TRBJ1-5 . TRBV6-1 15 few CASSEGLNSNQPQHF TGTGCCAGCAGTGAGGGGCTTAATAGCAATCAGCCCCAGCATTTT
TRBJ1-5 . TRBV30 13 . CAWSVGGHQPQHF TGTGCCTGGAGTGTCGGAGGGCATCAGCCCCAGCATTTT
TRBJ2-5 . TRBV7-2 15 . CASLPPPGLQETQYF TGTGCCAGCTTACCACCCCCGGGACTCCAAGAGACCCAGTACTTC
TRBJ1-2 . TRBV2 14 . CASSRTAINYGYTF TGTGCCAGCAGTCGGACAGCTATTAACTATGGCTACACCTTC
TRBJ2-1 . TRBV30 12 . CAWSGRRVEQFF TGTGCCTGGAGTGGTAGGAGGGTTGAGCAGTTCTTC
TRBJ2-3 TRBD2 TRBV6-5 15 . CASSYSGGGTDTQYF TGTGCCAGCAGTTACAGCGGGGGGGGCACAGATACGCAGTATTTT
TRBJ1-2 . TRBV29-1 13 . CSVGVTAGRGYTF TGCAGCGTTGGGGTGACAGCGGGGAGGGGCTACACCTTC
TRBJ2-1 . TRBV11-3 11 once CASSYYNEQFF TGTGCCAGCAGTTATTACAATGAGCAGTTCTTC
TRBJ1-6 . TRBV2 16 . CASTFRGIDPSSPLHF TGTGCCAGCACTTTCAGGGGCATCGACCCCTCTTCACCCCTCCACTTT
TRBJ1-1 . TRBV12-3/TRBV12-4 12 many CASSFVNTEAFF TGTGCCAGCAGTTTCGTGAACACTGAAGCTTTCTTT
TRBJ2-3 TRBD2 TRBV10-3 12 . CAIGLGPDTQYF TGTGCCATTGGACTAGGCCCAGATACGCAGTATTTT
TRBJ1-1 TRBD1 TRBV18 17 . CASSPPLLQGMNTEAFF TGTGCCAGCTCACCACCTTTACTACAGGGGATGAACACTGAAGCTTTCTTT
TRBJ2-3 TRBD2 TRBV30 14 once CAWSRAGVVDTQYF TGTGCCTGGAGTAGGGCGGGAGTGGTAGATACGCAGTATTTT
TRBJ2-3 TRBD2 TRBV4-2 18 . CASSQAWTSGGSTDTQYF TGTGCCAGCAGCCAAGCCTGGACTAGCGGGGGGTCCACAGATACGCAGTATTTT
TRBJ1-3 . TRBV10-3 15 . CAISESGLSGNTIYF TGTGCCATCAGTGAGTCCGGACTCTCTGGAAACACCATATATTTT
TRBJ2-5 . TRBV9 13 once CASSVGRQETQYF TGTGCCAGCAGCGTAGGGCGGCAAGAGACCCAGTACTTC
TRBJ1-6 . TRBV28 17 . CASSLPEASSYNSPLHF TGTGCCAGCAGTTTACCGGAGGCGAGCTCCTATAATTCACCCCTCCACTTT